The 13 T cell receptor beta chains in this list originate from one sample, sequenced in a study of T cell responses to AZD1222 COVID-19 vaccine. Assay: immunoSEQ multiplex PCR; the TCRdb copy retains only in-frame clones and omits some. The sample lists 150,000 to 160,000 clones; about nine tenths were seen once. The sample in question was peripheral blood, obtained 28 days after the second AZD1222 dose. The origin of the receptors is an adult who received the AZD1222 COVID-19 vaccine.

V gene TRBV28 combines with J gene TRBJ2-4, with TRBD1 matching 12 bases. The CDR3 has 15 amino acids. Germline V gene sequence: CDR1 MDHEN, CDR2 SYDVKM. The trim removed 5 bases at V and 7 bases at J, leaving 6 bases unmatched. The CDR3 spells CASSPPGQGANIQYF. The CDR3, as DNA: TGTGCCAGCAGTCCTCCGGGACAGGGGGCGAACATTCAGTACTTC.

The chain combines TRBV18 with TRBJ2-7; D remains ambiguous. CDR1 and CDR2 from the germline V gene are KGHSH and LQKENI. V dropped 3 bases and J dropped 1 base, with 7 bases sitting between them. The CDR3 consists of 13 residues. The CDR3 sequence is CASSPYSSYEQYF. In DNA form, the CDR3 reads TGTGCCAGCTCACCTTACTCGTCCTACGAGCAGTACTTC.

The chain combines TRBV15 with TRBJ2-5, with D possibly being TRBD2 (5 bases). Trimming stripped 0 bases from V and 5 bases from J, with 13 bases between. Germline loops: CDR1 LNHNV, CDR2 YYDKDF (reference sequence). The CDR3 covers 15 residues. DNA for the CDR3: TGTGCCACCAGCAGAGATCGGGGAGCCGGGGAGACCCAGTACTTC. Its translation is CATSRDRGAGETQYF.

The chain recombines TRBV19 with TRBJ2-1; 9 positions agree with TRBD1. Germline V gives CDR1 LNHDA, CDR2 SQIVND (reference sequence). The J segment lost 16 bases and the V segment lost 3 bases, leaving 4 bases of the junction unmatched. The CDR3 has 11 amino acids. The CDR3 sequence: CASSIRTGVFF. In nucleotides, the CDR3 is TGTGCCAGTAGTATTAGGACAGGGGTTTTCTTC.

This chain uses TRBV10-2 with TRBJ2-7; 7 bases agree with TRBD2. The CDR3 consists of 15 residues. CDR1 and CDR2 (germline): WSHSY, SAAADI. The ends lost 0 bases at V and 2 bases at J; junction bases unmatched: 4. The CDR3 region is CASSESGGATYEQYF. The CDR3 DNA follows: TGCGCCAGCAGTGAGTCGGGAGGGGCGACCTACGAGCAGTACTTC.

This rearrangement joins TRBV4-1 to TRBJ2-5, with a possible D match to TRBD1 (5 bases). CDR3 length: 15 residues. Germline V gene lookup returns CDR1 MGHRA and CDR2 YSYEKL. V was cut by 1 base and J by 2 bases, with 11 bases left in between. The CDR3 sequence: CASSQGLGLQETQYF. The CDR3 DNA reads TGCGCCAGCAGCCAAGGACTGGGGCTTCAAGAGACCCAGTACTTC.

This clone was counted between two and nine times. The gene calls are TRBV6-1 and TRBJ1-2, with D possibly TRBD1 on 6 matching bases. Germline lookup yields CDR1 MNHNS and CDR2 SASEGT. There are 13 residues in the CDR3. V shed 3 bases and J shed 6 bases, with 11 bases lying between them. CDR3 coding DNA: TGTGCCAGCAGTGAGGGCAGGGGAAATGGCTACACCTTC. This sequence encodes CASSEGRGNGYTF.

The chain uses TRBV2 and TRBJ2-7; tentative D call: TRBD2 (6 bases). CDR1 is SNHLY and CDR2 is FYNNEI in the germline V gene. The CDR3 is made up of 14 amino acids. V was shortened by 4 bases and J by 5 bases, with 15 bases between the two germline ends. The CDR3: CASSALTRLDEQYF. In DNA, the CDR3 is TGTGCCAGCAGTGCCCTGACTAGATTGGACGAGCAGTACTTC. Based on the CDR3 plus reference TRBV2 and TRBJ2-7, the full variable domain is EPEVTQTPSHQVTQMGQEVILRCVPISNHLYFYWYRQILGQKVEFLVSFYNNEISEKSEIFDDQFSVERPDGSNFTLKIRSTKLEDSAMYFCASSALTRLDEQYFGPGTRLTVT.

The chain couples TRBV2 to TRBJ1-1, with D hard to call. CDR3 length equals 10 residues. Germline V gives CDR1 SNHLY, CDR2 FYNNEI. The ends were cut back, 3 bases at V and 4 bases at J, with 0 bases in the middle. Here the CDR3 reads CASSDTEAFF. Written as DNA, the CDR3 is TGTGCCAGCAGTGACACTGAAGCTTTCTTT.

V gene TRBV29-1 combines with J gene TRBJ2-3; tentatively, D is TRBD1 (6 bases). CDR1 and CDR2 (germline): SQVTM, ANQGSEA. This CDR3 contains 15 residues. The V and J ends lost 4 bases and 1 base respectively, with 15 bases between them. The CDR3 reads CSVGARGGRTDTQYF. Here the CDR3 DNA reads TGCAGCGTTGGGGCCAGGGGTGGGCGCACAGATACGCAGTATTTT.

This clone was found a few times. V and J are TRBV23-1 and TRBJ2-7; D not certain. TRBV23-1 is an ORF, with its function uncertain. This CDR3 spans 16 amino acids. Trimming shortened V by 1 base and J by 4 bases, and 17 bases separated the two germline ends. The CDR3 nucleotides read TGCGCCAGCAGTCAATGCCCCCCGAATCTGGTTTACGAGCAGTACTTC. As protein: CASSQCPPNLVYEQYF.

The CDR3 nucleotides are TGTGCCAGCAGTTTTACACAGGGAGGTTTACGAGGGGAAAAACTGTTTTTT. It yields the protein CASSFTQGGLRGEKLFF. The chain recombines TRBV28 with TRBJ1-4; the D gene is possibly TRBD1 (6 bases). Deletions cut 3 bases from V and 8 bases from J, with 22 bases between. The germline gives CDR1 MDHEN, CDR2 SYDVKM. CDR3 length: 17 amino acids.

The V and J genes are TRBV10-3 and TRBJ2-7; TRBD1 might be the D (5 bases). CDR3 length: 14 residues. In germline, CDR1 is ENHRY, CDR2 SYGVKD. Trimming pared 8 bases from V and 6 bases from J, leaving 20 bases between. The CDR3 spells CAIQSSVVGLEQYF. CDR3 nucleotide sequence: TGTGCCATCCAGAGCAGTGTGGTGGGGCTCGAGCAGTACTTC.